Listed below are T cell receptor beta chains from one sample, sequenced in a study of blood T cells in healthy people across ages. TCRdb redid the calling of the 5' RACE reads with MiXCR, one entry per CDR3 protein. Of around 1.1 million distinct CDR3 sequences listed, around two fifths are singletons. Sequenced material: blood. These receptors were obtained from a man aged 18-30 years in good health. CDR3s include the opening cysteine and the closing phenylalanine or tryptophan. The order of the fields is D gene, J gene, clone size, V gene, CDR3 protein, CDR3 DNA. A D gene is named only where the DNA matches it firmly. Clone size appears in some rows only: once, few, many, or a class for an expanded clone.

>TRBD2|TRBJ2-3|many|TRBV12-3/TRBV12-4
CASSLGLAGTDTQYF
TGTGCCAGCAGCTTGGGACTAGCGGGCACAGATACGCAGTATTTT
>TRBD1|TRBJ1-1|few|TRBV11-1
CASSPTKGALNTEAFF
TGTGCCAGCAGCCCTACCAAGGGGGCCCTGAACACTGAAGCTTTCTTT
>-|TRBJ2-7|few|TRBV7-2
CASSLRGGGEQYF
TGTGCCAGCAGCTTAAGGGGCGGCGGCGAGCAGTACTTC
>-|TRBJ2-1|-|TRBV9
CASSVGQLTYDEQFF
TGTGCCAGCAGCGTAGGACAGTTAACCTACGATGAGCAGTTCTTC
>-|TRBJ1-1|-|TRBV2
CASSVQPNTEAFF
TGTGCCAGCAGTGTTCAGCCGAACACTGAAGCTTTCTTT
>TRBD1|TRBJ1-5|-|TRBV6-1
CASSVPRGRVTTQPQHF
TGTGCCAGCAGTGTGCCCAGGGGGCGCGTTACCACTCAGCCCCAGCATTTT
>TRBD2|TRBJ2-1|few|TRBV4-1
CASGPGLASNEQFF
TGCGCCAGCGGCCCGGGACTAGCGAGCAATGAGCAGTTCTTC
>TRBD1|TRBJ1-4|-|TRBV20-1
CSARARPGTGGGELFF
TGCAGTGCTAGAGCAAGGCCGGGGACAGGGGGCGGGGAACTGTTTTTT
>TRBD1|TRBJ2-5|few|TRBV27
CASSLFLGQGAETQYF
TGTGCCAGCAGTTTATTCCTCGGACAGGGGGCAGAGACCCAGTACTTC
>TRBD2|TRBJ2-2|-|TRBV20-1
CSARDGTSVGHGELFF
TGCAGTGCTAGAGATGGGACTAGCGTAGGTCACGGGGAGCTGTTTTTT
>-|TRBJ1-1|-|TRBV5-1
CASRPRTPATNTEAFF
TGCGCCAGCAGGCCACGGACCCCGGCTACCAACACTGAAGCTTTCTTT
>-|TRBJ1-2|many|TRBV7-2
CASSLGPNYGYTF
TGTGCCAGCAGTCTAGGTCCCAACTATGGCTACACCTTC
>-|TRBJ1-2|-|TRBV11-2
CASSLDGGVYGYTF
TGTGCCAGCAGCTTAGATGGAGGGGTCTATGGCTACACCTTC
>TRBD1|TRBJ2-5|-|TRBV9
CASSVGPTGEYKQYF
TGTGCCAGCAGCGTAGGACCCACAGGGGAATACAAGCAGTACTTC
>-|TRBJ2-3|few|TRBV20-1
CSTAIHITDTQYF
TGCAGTACAGCGATCCATATCACAGATACGCAGTATTTT
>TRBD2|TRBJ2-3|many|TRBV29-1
CSVTSGGTSTDTQYF
TGCAGCGTCACTAGCGGGGGGACTAGCACAGATACGCAGTATTTT
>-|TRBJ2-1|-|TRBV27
CASSRTAAYNEQFF
TGTGCCAGCAGTCGGACAGCGGCATACAATGAGCAGTTCTTC
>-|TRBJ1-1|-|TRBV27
CASSRTRWGTEAFF
TGTGCCAGCAGTAGGACCCGGTGGGGCACTGAAGCTTTCTTT
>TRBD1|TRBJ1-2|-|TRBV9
CASSGGQGYNYGYTF
TGTGCCAGCAGCGGGGGACAGGGGTATAACTATGGCTACACCTTC
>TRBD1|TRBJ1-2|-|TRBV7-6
CASSLTSTGGNYGYTF
TGTGCCAGCAGCTTAACCTCTACAGGGGGCAACTATGGCTACACCTTC
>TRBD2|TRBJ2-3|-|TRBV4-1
CASSQEDERGSDTQYF
TGCGCCAGCAGCCAAGAGGACGAGCGGGGGTCAGATACGCAGTATTTT
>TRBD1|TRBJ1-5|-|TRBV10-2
CASRRTGENQPQHF
TGCGCCAGCAGACGGACAGGGGAGAATCAGCCCCAGCATTTT
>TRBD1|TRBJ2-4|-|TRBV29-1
CSVGGTGRAYIQYF
TGCAGCGTTGGCGGGACAGGGCGAGCGTACATTCAGTACTTC
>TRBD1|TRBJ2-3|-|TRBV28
CASSLSQGAHNTQYF
TGTGCCAGCAGTTTAAGTCAGGGGGCACATAATACGCAGTATTTT
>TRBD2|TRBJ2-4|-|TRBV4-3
CASSESPGLQGIQYF
TGCGCCAGCAGCGAATCTCCGGGACTACAAGGCATTCAGTACTTC
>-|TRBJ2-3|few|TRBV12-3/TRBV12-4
CASSLYSPDTQYF
TGTGCCAGCAGCCTCTACAGCCCAGATACGCAGTATTTT
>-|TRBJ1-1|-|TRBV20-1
CSARATLRNTEAFF
TGCAGTGCTAGAGCGACACTCCGGAACACTGAAGCTTTCTTT
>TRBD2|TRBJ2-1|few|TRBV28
CASSAGGVDEQFF
TGTGCCAGCAGTGCGGGGGGGGTTGATGAGCAGTTCTTC
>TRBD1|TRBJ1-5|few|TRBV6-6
CASSTGVRSNQPQHF
TGTGCCAGCAGTACAGGGGTGAGGAGCAATCAGCCCCAGCATTTT
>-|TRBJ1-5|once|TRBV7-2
CASSPGPGGQPQHF
TGTGCCAGCAGCCCCGGGCCCGGAGGTCAGCCCCAGCATTTT
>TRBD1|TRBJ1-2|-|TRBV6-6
CASSQDGQALNYGYTF
TGTGCCAGCAGCCAAGACGGACAGGCCCTAAACTATGGCTACACCTTC
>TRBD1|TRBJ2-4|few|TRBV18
CASSSTGTEKNIQYF
TGTGCCAGCTCATCTACCGGGACAGAGAAAAACATTCAGTACTTC
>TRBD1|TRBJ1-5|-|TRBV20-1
CSASTGDMNRPQHF
TGCAGTGCTAGTACAGGGGATATGAATCGGCCCCAGCATTTT
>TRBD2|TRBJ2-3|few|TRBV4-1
CASSQDPSGGITDTQYF
TGCGCCAGCAGCCAAGATCCTAGCGGGGGGATCACAGATACGCAGTATTTT
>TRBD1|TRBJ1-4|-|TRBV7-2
CASRYSGQGNEKLFF
TGTGCCAGCAGATACAGTGGACAGGGGAATGAAAAACTGTTTTTT
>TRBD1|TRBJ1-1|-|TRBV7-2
CASSLAGQGMNTEAFF
TGTGCCAGCAGCTTAGCGGGACAGGGGATGAACACTGAAGCTTTCTTT
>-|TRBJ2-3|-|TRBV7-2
CASSTGPQSGTQYF
TGTGCCAGCAGCACGGGACCTCAATCCGGTACGCAGTATTTT
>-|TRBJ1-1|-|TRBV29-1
CSVEIRGANTEAFF
TGCAGCGTTGAAATTAGGGGGGCGAACACTGAAGCTTTCTTT
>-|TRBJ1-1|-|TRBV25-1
CASSKGVGTEAFF
TGTGCCAGCAGTAAGGGGGTTGGCACTGAAGCTTTCTTT
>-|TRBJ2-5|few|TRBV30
CAWGLQETQYF
TGTGCCTGGGGACTACAAGAGACCCAGTACTTC
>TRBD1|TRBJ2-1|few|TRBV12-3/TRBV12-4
CASSIGTGVSNEQFF
TGTGCCAGCAGTATCGGGACAGGGGTTTCTAATGAGCAGTTCTTC
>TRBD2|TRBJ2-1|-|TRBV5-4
CASSGLTSGVNEQFF
TGTGCCAGCAGCGGTCTAACTAGCGGGGTAAATGAGCAGTTCTTC
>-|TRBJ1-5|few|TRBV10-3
CAIVPQLKFQPQHF
TGTGCCATCGTCCCCCAGCTTAAATTCCAGCCCCAGCATTTT
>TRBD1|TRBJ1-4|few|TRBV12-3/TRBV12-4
CASSTTGGEKLFF
TGTGCCAGCAGCACAACAGGGGGGGAAAAACTGTTTTTT
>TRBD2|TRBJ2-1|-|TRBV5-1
CASSLGLAGGPLGNEQFF
TGCGCCAGCAGCTTGGGACTAGCGGGGGGACCCTTAGGGAATGAGCAGTTCTTC